The 26 T cell receptor beta chains presented below share a single source sample, sequenced in a study of blood T cell repertoires in COVID-19. Sequencing used immunoSEQ multiplex PCR; TCRdb keeps in-frame clones, though not all of them. This table has approximately 46,000 clones, under 90% appearing once. The specimen sequenced was peripheral blood. Receptors originate from a woman at least 80 years old with COVID-19, enrolled during active disease.

The V call is TRBV6-4, the J call TRBJ2-3, with D possibly TRBD1 on 5 matching bases. The germline CDR1 and CDR2 sequences are MRHNA and SNTAGT. Between the trimmed V and J ends, which lost 3 bases and 8 bases, there was a span of 12 bases. The CDR3 runs to 13 residues. The CDR3 coding sequence is TGTGCCAGCAGTGAAGGCACAGGCTTTACGCAGTATTTT. Translation: CASSEGTGFTQYF.

The table lists this clone with a count of one. J is TRBJ2-2 and V is TRBV10-3; the match to TRBD2 covers 15 bases. Germline assignment: CDR1 ENHRY and CDR2 SYGVKD. The CDR3 length is 17 residues. V was clipped by 6 bases and J by 2 bases; unmatched bases: 4. The CDR3, as DNA: TGTGCCATCAGCCGGACTAGCGGGAGGGGAAACACCGGGGAGCTGTTTTTT. It specifies CAISRTSGRGNTGELFF.

The V call is TRBV27, the J call TRBJ1-1; TRBD1 agrees at 11 bases. J was trimmed by 6 bases and V by 7 bases; bases with no gene match: 7. Germline-derived CDR1 and CDR2 are MNHEY and SMNVEV (reference sequence). The CDR3 is 14 residues long. This CDR3 reads CASTRTGGASEAFF. As DNA, the CDR3 is TGTGCCAGCACTAGGACAGGGGGCGCGTCTGAAGCTTTCTTT.

The gene calls are TRBV18 and TRBJ2-5; possible D gene TRBD1, 7 bases. V was pared by 3 bases and J by 4 bases, with 9 bases between. The CDR3 is 13 residues long. Germline assignment: CDR1 KGHSH and CDR2 LQKENI. CDR3 DNA sequence: TGTGCCAGCTCACCTCAGGGGGGAGAGACCCAGTACTTC. Protein sequence: CASSPQGGETQYF.

The chain combines TRBV7-3 with TRBJ2-1, with D possibly being TRBD2 (6 bases). The CDR3 covers 14 residues. Germline CDR1 reads SGHTA; CDR2 reads FQGTGA. V gave up 2 bases and J gave up 5 bases, with 10 bases separating them. The CDR3 sequence is CASSLLAEDNEQFF. CDR3 in DNA: TGTGCCAGCAGCTTATTAGCGGAGGACAATGAGCAGTTCTTC.

The gene calls are TRBV5-4 and TRBJ2-2; 7 nucleotides align to TRBD2. The CDR3 is made up of 15 amino acids. CDR1 is SGHNT and CDR2 is YYREEE in the germline V gene (reference sequence). The ends lost 0 bases at V and 6 bases at J; junction bases unmatched: 5. The CDR3 DNA reads TGTGCCAGCAGCTTGGGGGCGGGAGTGTCCGGGGAGCTGTTTTTT. It specifies CASSLGAGVSGELFF.

This clone has just one count. The V call is TRBV3-1 (or the pseudogene TRBV3-2), the J call TRBJ2-2, with D unresolved. Trimming removed 5 bases from V and 5 bases from J, with 6 bases in between. Germline V CDR1 and CDR2: LGHDT, YNNKEL (reference sequence). The CDR3 runs 12 residues. CDR3: CASSYQTGELFF. DNA for the CDR3: TGTGCCAGCAGCTATCAGACCGGGGAGCTGTTTTTT.

The chain is built from TRBV3-1 (or the pseudogene TRBV3-2) and TRBJ2-7, with D perhaps matching TRBD1 (8 bases). Germline V gene lookup returns CDR1 LGHDT and CDR2 YNNKEL (reference sequence). This CDR3 is built from 14 residues. V was pared by 2 bases and J by 5 bases, with 13 bases between. This CDR3 is CASSQRQGRDEQYF. CDR3 nucleotides: TGTGCCAGCAGCCAACGACAGGGGAGGGACGAGCAGTACTTC.

In nucleotides, the CDR3 is TGTGCCAGCAGCTTGGTCGGAGGGGATCGTTCACCCCTCCACTTT. Protein: CASSLVGGDRSPLHF. The V call is TRBV5-5, the J call TRBJ1-6; perhaps TRBD1 as D (5 bases). The CDR3 sequence is 15 residues long. Germline V gene sequence: CDR1 SGHKS, CDR2 YYEKEE (reference sequence). Between the trimmed V and J ends, which lost 0 bases and 9 bases, there was a span of 13 bases. Full variable domain (rest looked up from reference TRBV5-5 and TRBJ1-6): DAGVTQSPTHLIKTRGQQVTLRCSPISGHKSVSWYQQVLGQGPQFIFQYYEKEERGRGNFPDRFSARQFPNYSSELNVNALLLGDSALYLCASSLVGGDRSPLHFGNGTRLTVT.

The chain combines TRBV6-2 or TRBV6-3 with TRBJ2-1; TRBD2 matches 11 bases. J was trimmed by 15 bases and V by 2 bases; bases with no gene match: 12. Looked up from germline, CDR1 is MNHEY and CDR2 is SVGEGT. The length of the CDR3 is 15 residues. This chain's CDR3 is CASSYIGTSGSSVFF. DNA for the CDR3: TGTGCCAGCAGTTACATCGGGACTAGCGGAAGTTCAGTGTTCTTC.

This chain uses TRBV30 with TRBJ1-2; a possible D gene is TRBD1 (6 bases). The CDR3 consists of 13 residues. Trimming removed 3 bases from V and 2 bases from J, with 10 bases in between. Germline V gene data show CDR1 as GTSNPN and CDR2 as SVGIG (reference sequence). The DNA of the CDR3 is TGTGCCTGGAGAGCGGACAGAAACTATGGCTACACCTTC. It specifies CAWRADRNYGYTF.

The table lists this clone with a few counts. The chain has TRBV25-1 and TRBJ1-6, with a weak D call TRBD1 (6 bases). The germline V and J ends were trimmed by 4 bases and 9 bases, with 16 bases remaining between them. This CDR3 has 15 amino acids. Germline-derived CDR1 and CDR2 are MGHDK and SYGVNS. The CDR3 here is CASSAQGPITSPLHF. CDR3 in DNA: TGTGCCAGCAGTGCACAGGGACCTATAACTTCACCCCTCCACTTT.

V gene TRBV18 combines with J gene TRBJ2-1, with 8 bases lining up with TRBD2. CDR3 length: 15 residues. Germline V gene sequence: CDR1 KGHSH, CDR2 LQKENI. V shed 4 bases and J 6 bases; nucleotides not matched to a gene: 8. CDR3 amino acids: CASSLLAAASNEQFF. In nucleotides, the CDR3 is TGTGCCAGCTCACTACTAGCGGCGGCCTCCAATGAGCAGTTCTTC.

This clone was counted only a few times. The rearrangement joins TRBV4-1 to TRBJ2-1; a possible D gene is TRBD2 (6 bases). V shed 6 bases and J shed 0 bases, with 12 bases lying between them. Looked up from germline, CDR1 is MGHRA and CDR2 is YSYEKL. The CDR3 is made up of 15 amino acids. For the CDR3, the DNA is TGCGCCAGCAGTCACGCGACTAGCTCCTACAATGAGCAGTTCTTC. It yields the protein CASSHATSSYNEQFF.

The chain carries TRBV7-3 and TRBJ1-1, with TRBD1 matching over 7 bases. This CDR3 spans 15 amino acids. V lost 5 bases and J lost 1; bases outside the gene matches: 7. CDR1 SGHTA and CDR2 FQGTGA come from the germline V gene. For the CDR3, the DNA is TGTGCCAGCAGCCTGACCGGGACAGAGAACACTGAAGCTTTCTTT. Its protein product is CASSLTGTENTEAFF.

The rearrangement uses TRBV28 and TRBJ1-5; D might be TRBD1 (5 bases). Germline CDR1 reads MDHEN; CDR2 reads SYDVKM. V shed 6 bases and J shed 6 bases, with 12 bases lying between them. This CDR3 comprises 13 residues. The CDR3 bases are TGTGCCAGCAGATCGGCAGGGATTCAGCCCCAGCATTTT. Protein sequence: CASRSAGIQPQHF.

The chain employs TRBV7-8 and TRBJ2-1; 7 bases line up with TRBD2. Germline CDR1 and CDR2: SGHVS and FQNEAQ. The CDR3 covers 16 residues. V trimming: 5 bases; J trimming: 8 bases; junction bases outside the gene matches: 15. For the CDR3, the DNA is TGTGCCAGCAGCCAATCCAAGCTGACTGGGGGGGATGAGCAGTTCTTC. It specifies CASSQSKLTGGDEQFF.

This chain uses TRBV2 with TRBJ1-6; 7 nucleotides line up with TRBD1. This CDR3 contains 13 residues. In germline, CDR1 is SNHLY, CDR2 FYNNEI. The trim removed 7 bases at V and 7 bases at J, leaving 4 bases unmatched. The CDR3 DNA reads as TGTGCCAGCAAGGGACAGTTGAATTCACCCCTCCACTTT. Translated, it gives CASKGQLNSPLHF.

This rearrangement joins TRBV25-1 to TRBJ2-1, with TRBD2 matching 11 bases. This CDR3 spans 14 amino acids. Germline V gene sequence: CDR1 MGHDK, CDR2 SYGVNS. J was trimmed by 10 bases and V by 8 bases; bases with no gene match: 10. CDR3 DNA: TGTGCCAGCCTAACTAGCGGGAGTCGTCTCGAGCAGTTCTTC. It specifies CASLTSGSRLEQFF.

This clone appeared once. DNA for the CDR3: TGTGCCAGCAGTTCCTACAGGGGGGATACGCAGTATTTT. Its protein product is CASSSYRGDTQYF. The chain has TRBV27 and TRBJ2-3, with 8 positions matching TRBD1. Germline V gene sequence: CDR1 MNHEY, CDR2 SMNVEV (reference sequence). V lost 4 bases, J lost 6 bases, and 3 bases stayed unmatched. There are 13 residues in the CDR3.

V is TRBV10-3 and J is TRBJ2-1; 9 bases are a match to TRBD2. J lost 9 bases, V lost 0 bases, and 6 bases had no gene match. CDR3 size: 15 residues. Germline V gene data show CDR1 as ENHRY and CDR2 as SYGVKD. The chain's CDR3 is CAISESIAGVPEQFF. CDR3 nucleotide sequence: TGTGCCATCAGTGAGTCAATAGCGGGAGTGCCTGAGCAGTTCTTC.

The rearrangement links TRBV20-1 to TRBJ2-7; possible D gene TRBD1, 6 bases. V shed 3 bases and J shed 3 bases, with 15 bases lying between them. The CDR3 is 14 residues long. The V gene's germline CDR1 is DFQATT and CDR2 SNEGSKA (reference sequence). CDR3 sequence: CSASEGGRVYEQYF. CDR3 in DNA: TGCAGTGCTAGTGAAGGGGGTCGGGTCTACGAGCAGTACTTC.

In this sample, this clone turned up once. The chain links TRBV30 to TRBJ1-1, with D unclear. Germline lookup yields CDR1 GTSNPN and CDR2 SVGIG (reference sequence). This CDR3 region has 14 residues. V was clipped by 3 bases and J by 4 bases, with 15 bases between them. CDR3 DNA: TGTGCCTGGAGGGCGTCCCCCGCGGGCACTGAAGCTTTCTTT. Amino acids: CAWRASPAGTEAFF.

This clone is a singleton in its sample. The chain carries TRBV2 and TRBJ2-6; TRBD1 might be the D (6 bases). Trimming took off 10 bases at V and 4 bases at J, with 23 bases between the two ends. This CDR3 spans 17 amino acids. The germline CDR1 and CDR2 sequences are SNHLY and FYNNEI. The CDR3, as DNA: TGTGCCACCATCGGACAGAATAAACTATCCGGGGCCAACGTCCTGACTTTC. It is translated as CATIGQNKLSGANVLTF.

This chain links TRBV7-6 with TRBJ1-3; a possible D gene is TRBD1 (6 bases). The ends were cut back, 5 bases at V and 3 bases at J, with 17 bases in the middle. CDR3 length: 16 amino acids. CDR1 and CDR2 from the germline V gene are SGHVS and FNYEAQ. CDR3 loop: CASSDLGQGSGNTIYF. CDR3 DNA: TGTGCCAGCAGCGACCTGGGGCAGGGGAGTGGAAACACCATATATTTT.

This chain connects TRBV5-1 to TRBJ2-1; TRBD2 agrees at 9 bases. Germline V gives CDR1 SGHRS, CDR2 YFSETQ. This CDR3 spans 15 amino acids. Germline trimming cut 4 bases from V and 6 bases from J; bases unmatched to any gene: 8. CDR3 residues: CASSLRVAGVNEQFF. Here the CDR3 DNA reads TGCGCCAGCAGCCTCCGGGTAGCGGGAGTCAATGAGCAGTTCTTC.